A selection of T cell receptor beta chains follows, all from one sample in a study of cytomegalovirus exposure and HLA in healthy donors. Clones were sequenced by immunoSEQ multiplex PCR, and TCRdb holds only the in-frame ones, with some missing. The sample shows 76,000 or so clones, 85% to 95% of them seen only once. Sequencing input: PBMCs. All receptors derive from a woman in her late teens or twenties in good health and CMV-seronegative. CDR3s include the opening cysteine and the closing phenylalanine or tryptophan. The D gene is left open where the match is weak. Size values are once, few and many counts, or a class for expanded clones, and some rows have none.

v_call: TRBV19
clone_size: .
j_call: TRBJ2-6
d_call: TRBD1
cdr3_aa: CASRGGAGANVLTF
cdr3_nt: TGTGCCAGTAGAGGGGGCGCTGGGGCCAACGTCCTGACTTTC

v_call: TRBV7-7
clone_size: once
j_call: TRBJ2-1
d_call: TRBD2
cdr3_aa: CASSLSGGGYNEQFF
cdr3_nt: TGTGCTAGCAGCTTATCGGGGGGAGGCTACAATGAGCAGTTCTTC

v_call: TRBV30
clone_size: .
j_call: TRBJ1-1
d_call: TRBD1
cdr3_aa: CAWSWTGTEAFF
cdr3_nt: TGTGCCTGGAGTTGGACAGGTACTGAAGCTTTCTTT

v_call: TRBV9
clone_size: .
j_call: TRBJ1-2
d_call: TRBD1
cdr3_aa: CASSVDQTGNYGYTF
cdr3_nt: TGTGCCAGCAGCGTAGACCAGACAGGGAACTATGGCTACACCTTC

v_call: TRBV4-2
clone_size: .
j_call: TRBJ2-5
d_call: .
cdr3_aa: CASSEEGAWETQYF
cdr3_nt: TGTGCCAGCAGCGAGGAGGGGGCCTGGGAGACCCAGTACTTC

v_call: TRBV11-2
clone_size: .
j_call: TRBJ1-5
d_call: TRBD1
cdr3_aa: CASSFRDPGQGNNQPQHF
cdr3_nt: TGTGCCAGCAGTTTTCGAGACCCGGGACAGGGGAACAATCAGCCCCAGCATTTT

v_call: TRBV6-1
clone_size: .
j_call: TRBJ2-1
d_call: TRBD2
cdr3_aa: CASRILAGGDNEQFF
cdr3_nt: TGTGCCAGCAGGATACTAGCGGGGGGTGACAATGAGCAGTTCTTC

v_call: TRBV9
clone_size: .
j_call: TRBJ1-1
d_call: .
cdr3_aa: CASSVGDLNTEAFF
cdr3_nt: TGTGCCAGCAGCGTAGGAGATCTGAACACTGAAGCTTTCTTT

v_call: TRBV29-1
clone_size: few
j_call: TRBJ2-5
d_call: TRBD1
cdr3_aa: CSVIMTGIETQYF
cdr3_nt: TGCAGCGTTATAATGACAGGGATAGAGACCCAGTACTTC

v_call: TRBV10-3
clone_size: .
j_call: TRBJ1-3
d_call: .
cdr3_aa: CAISELHPGLSGNTIYF
cdr3_nt: TGTGCCATCAGTGAACTCCACCCGGGACTCTCTGGAAACACCATATATTTT

v_call: TRBV5-4
clone_size: .
j_call: TRBJ2-3
d_call: TRBD2
cdr3_aa: CASSPRNGGADTQYF
cdr3_nt: TGTGCCAGCAGCCCACGGAACGGGGGGGCAGATACGCAGTATTTT

v_call: TRBV6-4
clone_size: .
j_call: TRBJ2-3
d_call: TRBD2
cdr3_aa: CASSQGGGGTDTQYF
cdr3_nt: TGTGCCAGCAGCCAGGGCGGGGGTGGCACAGATACGCAGTATTTT

v_call: TRBV4-1
clone_size: .
j_call: TRBJ1-2
d_call: TRBD1
cdr3_aa: CASSQVEGAIDYGYTF
cdr3_nt: TGCGCCAGCAGCCAAGTCGAGGGGGCGATTGACTATGGCTACACCTTC

v_call: TRBV19
clone_size: .
j_call: TRBJ1-1
d_call: .
cdr3_aa: CAAQGRTEAFF
cdr3_nt: TGTGCCGCTCAGGGGCGGACTGAAGCTTTCTTT

v_call: TRBV30
clone_size: .
j_call: TRBJ1-1
d_call: .
cdr3_aa: CALFGRGTLYEAFF
cdr3_nt: TGTGCCTTATTTGGTAGGGGAACTCTCTATGAAGCTTTCTTT

v_call: TRBV5-6
clone_size: .
j_call: TRBJ2-7
d_call: .
cdr3_aa: CASSDLLSRTLDEQYF
cdr3_nt: TGTGCCAGCAGCGACCTCCTTAGCCGTACTTTGGACGAGCAGTACTTC

v_call: TRBV27
clone_size: .
j_call: TRBJ1-3
d_call: .
cdr3_aa: CASAPGIAGNTIYF
cdr3_nt: TGTGCCAGCGCCCCGGGAATCGCTGGAAACACCATATATTTT

v_call: TRBV29-1
clone_size: .
j_call: TRBJ1-1
d_call: TRBD1
cdr3_aa: CSARLSQGQGSNTEAFF
cdr3_nt: TGCAGCGCCCGGTTATCGCAAGGACAGGGTTCGAACACTGAAGCTTTCTTT

v_call: TRBV7-9
clone_size: .
j_call: TRBJ1-1
d_call: .
cdr3_aa: CASSLQGRGTEAFF
cdr3_nt: TGTGCCAGCAGCTTACAGGGGAGAGGCACTGAAGCTTTCTTT

v_call: TRBV6-5
clone_size: .
j_call: TRBJ2-7
d_call: TRBD2
cdr3_aa: CASSGTSGSVDEQYF
cdr3_nt: TGTGCCAGCAGTGGAACTAGCGGGAGCGTGGACGAGCAGTACTTC

v_call: TRBV28
clone_size: .
j_call: TRBJ2-7
d_call: TRBD1
cdr3_aa: CASTDGQGSYEQYF
cdr3_nt: TGTGCCAGCACAGACGGACAGGGCTCCTACGAGCAGTACTTC

v_call: TRBV10-3
clone_size: .
j_call: TRBJ2-3
d_call: .
cdr3_aa: CAISESSGVGDTQYF
cdr3_nt: TGTGCCATCAGTGAGTCGTCGGGAGTTGGAGATACGCAGTATTTT

v_call: TRBV7-8
clone_size: .
j_call: TRBJ2-7
d_call: TRBD1
cdr3_aa: CASSSQGTATYEQYF
cdr3_nt: TGTGCCAGCAGCTCCCAAGGGACAGCTACCTACGAGCAGTACTTC

v_call: TRBV5-1
clone_size: .
j_call: TRBJ1-1
d_call: TRBD1
cdr3_aa: CASSLVGGSEAFF
cdr3_nt: TGCGCCAGCAGCTTGGTAGGGGGCTCTGAAGCTTTCTTT

v_call: TRBV15
clone_size: .
j_call: TRBJ2-7
d_call: .
cdr3_aa: CATSRATSSYEQYF
cdr3_nt: TGTGCCACCAGCAGAGCAACGAGCTCCTACGAGCAGTACTTC

v_call: TRBV9
clone_size: .
j_call: TRBJ1-2
d_call: TRBD1
cdr3_aa: CASTSISYGGQSYGYTF
cdr3_nt: TGTGCCAGCACCTCGATAAGTTATGGGGGACAGTCCTATGGCTACACCTTC

v_call: TRBV2
clone_size: .
j_call: TRBJ2-2
d_call: .
cdr3_aa: CASRVQGSNTGELFF
cdr3_nt: TGTGCCAGCAGGGTCCAGGGATCGAACACCGGGGAGCTGTTTTTT

v_call: TRBV4-3
clone_size: .
j_call: TRBJ2-5
d_call: TRBD1
cdr3_aa: CASSPGTGDQETQYF
cdr3_nt: TGCGCCAGCAGCCCCGGGACAGGGGACCAAGAGACCCAGTACTTC

v_call: TRBV6-1
clone_size: once
j_call: TRBJ2-7
d_call: TRBD2
cdr3_aa: CASSDGAGEFYEQYF
cdr3_nt: TGTGCCAGCAGTGATGGGGCGGGAGAGTTCTACGAGCAGTACTTC

v_call: TRBV10-1
clone_size: .
j_call: TRBJ2-3
d_call: .
cdr3_aa: CASSENVGKGVSDTQYF
cdr3_nt: TGCGCCAGCAGTGAGAACGTGGGGAAGGGGGTTAGTGATACGCAGTATTTT

v_call: TRBV6-5
clone_size: .
j_call: TRBJ2-5
d_call: TRBD1
cdr3_aa: CASSYSQGAVRETQYF
cdr3_nt: TGTGCCAGCAGTTACTCGCAGGGGGCAGTTAGGGAGACCCAGTACTTC

v_call: TRBV7-9
clone_size: once
j_call: TRBJ1-4
d_call: .
cdr3_aa: CASSLSGPNEKLFF
cdr3_nt: TGTGCCAGCAGCCTTAGCGGGCCCAATGAAAAACTGTTTTTT

v_call: TRBV5-6
clone_size: .
j_call: TRBJ2-5
d_call: TRBD2
cdr3_aa: CASSEELAGYQETQYF
cdr3_nt: TGTGCCAGCAGCGAGGAACTAGCGGGGTACCAAGAGACCCAGTACTTC

v_call: TRBV6-5
clone_size: .
j_call: TRBJ1-1
d_call: .
cdr3_aa: CASSYNRNTEAFF
cdr3_nt: TGTGCCAGCAGTTACAACAGGAACACTGAAGCTTTCTTT

v_call: TRBV20-1
clone_size: .
j_call: TRBJ2-3
d_call: .
cdr3_aa: CSAKGADTQYF
cdr3_nt: TGCAGTGCTAAGGGGGCAGATACGCAGTATTTT

v_call: TRBV2
clone_size: once
j_call: TRBJ2-7
d_call: TRBD1
cdr3_aa: CASNGQGAVYEQYF
cdr3_nt: TGTGCCAGCAACGGACAGGGGGCGGTGTACGAGCAGTACTTC

v_call: TRBV29-1
clone_size: few
j_call: TRBJ1-1
d_call: .
cdr3_aa: CSVVTGSVLTEAFF
cdr3_nt: TGCAGCGTTGTAACGGGGTCGGTTTTAACTGAAGCTTTCTTT

v_call: TRBV6-6
clone_size: .
j_call: TRBJ1-1
d_call: .
cdr3_aa: CASRTTVSAFF
cdr3_nt: TGTGCCAGCAGGACGACAGTTTCAGCTTTCTTT

v_call: TRBV6-4
clone_size: .
j_call: TRBJ2-2
d_call: TRBD1
cdr3_aa: CASRAQGAGGELFF
cdr3_nt: TGTGCCAGCAGGGCACAGGGGGCTGGCGGGGAGCTGTTTTTT

v_call: TRBV5-6
clone_size: .
j_call: TRBJ2-2
d_call: .
cdr3_aa: CASSLGRGTGELFF
cdr3_nt: TGTGCCAGCAGCTTAGGCAGGGGAACCGGGGAGCTGTTTTTT

v_call: TRBV11-2
clone_size: .
j_call: TRBJ2-7
d_call: .
cdr3_aa: CASSSHRDNSYEQYF
cdr3_nt: TGTGCCAGCAGCTCACACCGGGACAACTCCTACGAGCAGTACTTC

v_call: TRBV7-9
clone_size: .
j_call: TRBJ2-2
d_call: .
cdr3_aa: CASSLELHTGELFF
cdr3_nt: TGTGCCAGCAGCTTAGAACTGCACACCGGGGAGCTGTTTTTT

v_call: TRBV6-6
clone_size: .
j_call: TRBJ2-7
d_call: .
cdr3_aa: CASSRDSGGYEQYF
cdr3_nt: TGTGCCAGCAGCAGGGACAGCGGGGGCTACGAGCAGTACTTC

v_call: TRBV30
clone_size: .
j_call: TRBJ2-7
d_call: .
cdr3_aa: CAWDSNYEQYF
cdr3_nt: TGTGCCTGGGACAGTAACTACGAGCAGTACTTC

v_call: TRBV29-1
clone_size: .
j_call: TRBJ2-7
d_call: .
cdr3_aa: CSVSTTTYEQYF
cdr3_nt: TGCAGCGTTTCGACTACGACGTACGAGCAGTACTTC

v_call: TRBV30
clone_size: .
j_call: TRBJ2-7
d_call: TRBD1
cdr3_aa: CAWRTGGTRNEQYF
cdr3_nt: TGTGCCTGGCGGACAGGGGGAACGAGAAACGAGCAGTACTTC

v_call: TRBV28
clone_size: few
j_call: TRBJ2-2
d_call: TRBD2
cdr3_aa: CASSYPGLATTGELFF
cdr3_nt: TGTGCCAGCAGTTACCCGGGACTAGCGACCACCGGGGAGCTGTTTTTT

v_call: TRBV5-1
clone_size: .
j_call: TRBJ2-1
d_call: TRBD2
cdr3_aa: CASGLAGSYNEQFF
cdr3_nt: TGCGCCAGCGGACTAGCGGGAAGTTACAATGAGCAGTTCTTC

v_call: TRBV5-1
clone_size: .
j_call: TRBJ1-4
d_call: TRBD1
cdr3_aa: CASSLYGTGGREKLFF
cdr3_nt: TGCGCCAGCAGCTTGTATGGGACAGGGGGCCGTGAAAAACTGTTTTTT

v_call: TRBV6-6
clone_size: .
j_call: TRBJ2-7
d_call: TRBD1
cdr3_aa: CASTDSGTATYEQYF
cdr3_nt: TGTGCCAGCACCGATTCCGGGACAGCTACCTACGAGCAGTACTTC

v_call: TRBV5-1
clone_size: .
j_call: TRBJ1-2
d_call: .
cdr3_aa: CASKMETAGDGYTF
cdr3_nt: TGCGCCAGCAAGATGGAGACGGCGGGGGATGGCTACACCTTC

v_call: TRBV30
clone_size: .
j_call: TRBJ2-2
d_call: TRBD1
cdr3_aa: CAWSVGTVDTGELFF
cdr3_nt: TGTGCCTGGAGTGTAGGGACAGTGGACACCGGGGAGCTGTTTTTT

v_call: TRBV27
clone_size: .
j_call: TRBJ2-1
d_call: TRBD1
cdr3_aa: CASSFGGQGRIGEQFF
cdr3_nt: TGTGCCAGCAGTTTCGGCGGACAGGGTCGGATCGGTGAGCAGTTCTTC

v_call: TRBV18
clone_size: .
j_call: TRBJ2-1
d_call: .
cdr3_aa: CASSPNEGHLYNEQFF
cdr3_nt: TGTGCCAGCTCACCAAACGAAGGACACCTCTACAATGAGCAGTTCTTC

v_call: TRBV10-3
clone_size: .
j_call: TRBJ2-7
d_call: .
cdr3_aa: CAISEEDSYEQYF
cdr3_nt: TGTGCCATCAGTGAAGAGGATTCCTACGAGCAGTACTTC

v_call: TRBV4-1
clone_size: .
j_call: TRBJ2-3
d_call: TRBD2
cdr3_aa: CASSQSGTSGTDTQYF
cdr3_nt: TGCGCCAGCAGCCAATCGGGGACTAGCGGCACAGATACGCAGTATTTT

v_call: TRBV7-8
clone_size: .
j_call: TRBJ2-7
d_call: .
cdr3_aa: CASSPPYSFEQYF
cdr3_nt: TGTGCCAGCAGCCCACCCTACTCCTTTGAGCAGTACTTC